This TCR beta chain originates from a study of response to subunit inactivated influenza vaccine. Using its own MiXCR run on the RT-PCR reads, TCRdb lists one record per CDR3 protein. The table includes a few hundred thousand distinct CDR3 sequences, approximately 14% detected once. The study's findings and limits: The study's authors posited that every seasonal influenza vaccination enlists few new T cells.

This clonotype was detected a few times. The antigen is unknown. The CDR3 has 15 amino acids. The germline gives CDR1 SGHRS, CDR2 YFSETQ. J lost 6 bases, V lost 7 bases, and 7 bases had no gene match. The V and J genes are TRBV5-1 and TRBJ2-1; 13 bases align to TRBD2. This clonotype originated in a man between 50 and 59 years old who received an inactivated influenza vaccine. The specimen was PBMCs from blood, collected about 12 days after vaccination. CDR3 in amino acids: CASQSRLAGGNEQFF. CDR3 nucleotides: TGCGCCAGCCAAAGCAGACTAGCGGGAGGCAATGAGCAGTTCTTC.